The 4 T cell receptor beta chains given below trace back to one sample, sequenced in a study of T cells in Graves' hyperthyroidism and ophthalmopathy (dated by TCRdb to the late 2010s). The library was made by multiplex PCR. The sequencer was an Illumina HiSeq 2000. TCR beta CDR3 regions were amplified from RNA transcripts. For the first round of RT-PCR on the TCR CDR3, the HTBI primer set was used together with the Qiagen OneStep RT-PCR kit. TCRdb applied fastp at Q25 and MiXCR to the public reads, then kept only in-frame beta chains. Each entry is one CDR3 protein sequence, shown with its most common DNA and genes. The sample contains approximately 410,000 distinct CDR3 sequences, about 14% of them found a single time. The top ten clonotypes cover roughly 13% of the sample. Sequences were obtained from blood. Receptor source: a man younger than 35 with Graves' ophthalmopathy.

This clonotype came up many times. The chain carries TRBV11-3 and TRBJ1-1; no clear D gene. The V end was cut by 1 base, the J end by 0 bases, with 12 bases between. Germline V CDR1 and CDR2: SGHNT, YENEEA. CDR3 length equals 16 residues. The CDR3 region has the DNA TGTGCCAGCAGCTTAGGGCGCCAGGATATGAACACTGAAGCTTTCTTT. Protein: CASSLGRQDMNTEAFF.

This clonotype was found many times. The chain couples TRBV2 to TRBJ1-6, with 8 bases identical to TRBD1. Germline assignment: CDR1 SNHLY and CDR2 FYNNEI. The CDR3 is 14 residues long. V lost 6 bases to trimming and J lost 7 bases; unmatched junction nucleotides: 5. The CDR3 coding sequence is TGTGCCAGCAGACGACAGGGGACGAATTCACCCCTCCACTTT. Translating gives CASRRQGTNSPLHF.

In this sample, this clonotype turned up many times. The V gene is TRBV20-1, the J gene TRBJ2-1; unclear D gene. Between the trimmed V and J ends, which lost 3 bases and 2 bases, there was a span of 14 bases. Germline V lookup: CDR1 DFQATT, CDR2 SNEGSKA (reference sequence). The CDR3 has 15 amino acids. CDR3 nucleotide sequence: TGCAGTGCTAGGGCTGGGCAGCTGACCTACAATGAGCAGTTCTTC. As protein: CSARAGQLTYNEQFF.

This clonotype occurred a few times. The chain joins TRBV6-1 to TRBJ2-3; 12 nucleotides match TRBD2. After removal of 5 bases from V and 2 bases from J, the junction contained 8 bases not matched to a gene. The CDR3 extends over 17 amino acids. Germline V lookup: CDR1 MNHNS, CDR2 SASEGT. CDR3 protein: CASSSGTSGFSTDTQYF. CDR3 nucleotides: TGTGCCAGCAGTTCCGGGACTAGCGGGTTTTCCACAGATACGCAGTATTTT.